Listed here are 29 T cell receptor beta chains from one sample, sequenced in a study of lymphopenia after photon versus proton radiotherapy. Clones were sequenced by immunoSEQ multiplex PCR, and TCRdb holds only the in-frame ones, with some missing. The profile covers tens of thousands of clones, with under 95% appearing a single time and approximately 0.81% taken by the ten largest. The sample was peripheral blood, taken from a patient treated with photon-based radiotherapy. All receptors derive from a woman aged 50 to 60 with cholangiocarcinoma.

The DNA of the CDR3 is TGTGCCAGCAGCGTAGAGGCGCAGGGAGGCTATGGCTACACCTTC. Its protein is CASSVEAQGGYGYTF. The chain joins TRBV9 to TRBJ1-2, with D possibly being TRBD1 (5 bases). This CDR3 is built from 15 residues. Germline CDR1 and CDR2: SGDLS and YYNGEE. Trimming pared 0 bases from V and 4 bases from J, leaving 13 bases between.

This chain links TRBV6-5 with TRBJ1-2; weak D call: TRBD1 (5 bases). The germline CDR1 and CDR2 sequences are MNHEY and SVGAGI. The CDR3 sequence is 15 residues long. Trimming stripped 7 bases from V and 2 bases from J, with 17 bases between. The chain's CDR3 is CASKMRGTANYGYTF. DNA of the CDR3: TGTGCCAGCAAAATGCGCGGGACGGCGAACTATGGCTACACCTTC.

The rearrangement joins TRBV6-6 to TRBJ1-1; TRBD1 matches 7 bases. The CDR3 has 16 amino acids. Germline V lookup: CDR1 MNHNY, CDR2 SVGAGI (reference sequence). Trimming cost V 2 bases and J 4 bases; bases outside gene matches: 10. CDR3 region: CASSYPPTGVTTEAFF. In DNA, the CDR3 is TGTGCCAGCAGTTACCCACCTACAGGGGTAACCACTGAAGCTTTCTTT.

J is TRBJ2-3 and V is TRBV30, with 10 nucleotides matching TRBD2. The CDR3 is made up of 15 amino acids. V shed 1 base and J 2 bases; nucleotides not matched to a gene: 3. CDR1 is GTSNPN, CDR2 SVGIG, per germline (reference sequence). The CDR3 spells CAWSGTSGYTDTQYF. Here the CDR3 DNA reads TGTGCCTGGAGTGGGACTAGCGGTTACACAGATACGCAGTATTTT.

This rearrangement joins TRBV11-2 to TRBJ2-1; D remains ambiguous. From germline, CDR1 is SGHAT and CDR2 FQNNGV. Trimming left V 5 bases short and J 10 bases short, with 18 bases between. The CDR3 sequence is 14 residues long. The DNA for the CDR3 is TGTGCCAGCAGCCCCAGGACCCCTCGGAGCGAGCAGTTCTTC. Amino acids: CASSPRTPRSEQFF.

The chain joins TRBV6-5 to TRBJ2-3; D is uncertain. CDR3 length: 14 residues. Germline assignment: CDR1 MNHEY and CDR2 SVGAGI. The V end was cut by 0 bases, the J end by 7 bases, with 11 bases between. The CDR3 DNA sequence: TGTGCCAGCAGTTACTCGAAACGGTCTTATACGCAGTATTTT. As protein: CASSYSKRSYTQYF.

The gene calls are TRBV6-6 and TRBJ1-1; no definite D call. The germline gives CDR1 MNHNY, CDR2 SVGAGI (reference sequence). Trimming took off 7 bases at V and 6 bases at J, with 18 bases between the two ends. The CDR3 totals 14 residues. CDR3 nucleotide sequence: TGTGCCAGCACCCCCAACGGCGGGAGTTCTGAAGCTTTCTTT. Its translation is CASTPNGGSSEAFF.

V gene TRBV27 combines with J gene TRBJ2-1, with 7 bases fitting TRBD1. Germline values: CDR1 MNHEY, CDR2 SMNVEV (reference sequence). The V and J ends lost 4 bases and 0 bases, in that order; junction bases with no gene match: 6. The CDR3 has 16 residues. The CDR3 sequence: CASSYQGDLSYNEQFF. The CDR3 DNA is TGTGCCAGCAGTTACCAGGGGGACCTCTCCTACAATGAGCAGTTCTTC.

The V gene is TRBV5-4, the J gene TRBJ1-1; D might be TRBD1 (5 bases). V lost 4 bases, J lost 9 bases, and 19 bases lay in between. Germline V gene lookup returns CDR1 SGHNT and CDR2 YYREEE (reference sequence). The CDR3 is 14 residues long. Written as DNA, the CDR3 is TGTGCCAGCAGCCCCGCGGGACTGGTCGGGCAAGCTTTCTTT. The encoded protein is CASSPAGLVGQAFF.

V and J are TRBV11-3 and TRBJ2-7; 8 bases agree with TRBD1. After removal of 5 bases from V and 5 bases from J, the junction contained 14 bases not matched to a gene. Germline lookup yields CDR1 SGHNT and CDR2 YENEEA. The CDR3 consists of 16 residues. The CDR3 nucleotides are TGTGCCAGCAGCATCGGACAGGGAATTCCCTCGGACGAGCAGTACTTC. It is translated as CASSIGQGIPSDEQYF.

The V gene is TRBV14, the J gene TRBJ1-2, with D possibly being TRBD1 (6 bases). Trimming took 4 bases from V and 4 from J, leaving 13 bases between them. In germline, CDR1 is SGHDN, CDR2 FVKESK. The CDR3 length is 14 residues. CDR3 sequence reads: CASSPQGGGYGYTF. The CDR3 DNA follows: TGTGCCAGCAGCCCACAGGGAGGAGGCTATGGCTACACCTTC.

The rearrangement joins TRBV9 to TRBJ2-1; 7 bases align to TRBD2. Trimming cost V 0 bases and J 8 bases; bases outside gene matches: 5. The germline gives CDR1 SGDLS, CDR2 YYNGEE. The CDR3 loop spans 14 amino acids. DNA for the CDR3: TGTGCCAGCAGCGTAGGGACTAGTTCCGATGAGCAGTTCTTC. This translates into CASSVGTSSDEQFF.

The gene calls are TRBV5-1 and TRBJ1-1, with TRBD1 as a possible D gene (6 bases). Germline V CDR1 and CDR2: SGHRS, YFSETQ. The V end was cut by 3 bases, the J end by 1 base, with 10 bases between. CDR3 length: 14 residues. This CDR3 reads CASSSGQPNTEAFF. The DNA of the CDR3 is TGCGCCAGCAGCTCTGGACAGCCGAACACTGAAGCTTTCTTT.

This chain connects TRBV23-1 to TRBJ1-1; TRBD1 is a possible D gene (5 bases). TRBV23-1 counts as an open reading frame of uncertain function. Trimming removed 4 bases from V and 0 bases from J, with 9 bases in between. This CDR3 has 14 amino acids. The CDR3 is CASSPAGMNTEAFF. In nucleotides, the CDR3 is TGCGCCAGCAGTCCGGCAGGGATGAACACTGAAGCTTTCTTT.

The V and J genes are TRBV5-1 and TRBJ1-1, with D hard to call. Germline V CDR1 and CDR2: SGHRS, YFSETQ. The V end was cut by 4 bases, the J end by 5 bases, with 9 bases between. This CDR3 has 12 residues. Here the CDR3 DNA reads TGCGCCAGCAGCCTTGGGCGGACTGAAGCTTTCTTT. Encoded protein: CASSLGRTEAFF.

The V and J genes are TRBV14 and TRBJ2-1, with D perhaps being TRBD1 or TRBD2 (6 bases each). CDR3 size: 16 residues. V was clipped by 1 base and J by 8 bases, with 18 bases between them. Germline CDR1 SGHDN, CDR2 FVKESK. The CDR3 loop reads CASSQVWGAKTHEQFF. DNA for the CDR3: TGTGCCAGCAGCCAAGTCTGGGGGGCTAAAACCCATGAGCAGTTCTTC.

This chain uses TRBV15 with TRBJ1-1; 8 positions agree with TRBD1. In germline, CDR1 is LNHNV, CDR2 YYDKDF (reference sequence). Trimming took 6 bases from V and 0 from J; bases not matched to a gene: 3. The CDR3 totals 14 residues. CDR3 coding DNA: TGTGCCACCAGGACAGGGGCTATGAACACTGAAGCTTTCTTT. Its protein product is CATRTGAMNTEAFF.

This clone was picked up one time. The chain links TRBV18 to TRBJ1-5, with D uncertain. The germline CDR1 and CDR2 sequences are KGHSH and LQKENI. V lost 2 bases and J 4 bases, leaving 12 bases between the germline ends. CDR3 size: 15 residues. CDR3 loop: CASSPDDSGNQPQHF. CDR3 nucleotide sequence: TGTGCCAGCTCACCAGACGATTCGGGGAATCAGCCCCAGCATTTT.

The chain uses TRBV7-9 and TRBJ2-7; either TRBD1 or TRBD2 may supply D (7 bases each). Trimming took 4 bases from V and 8 from J, leaving 24 bases between them. The CDR3 has 16 amino acids. The germline CDR1 and CDR2 sequences are SEHNR and FQNEAQ (reference sequence). The CDR3 nucleotides read TGTGCCAGCAGCTCCCAGGGGGGGGGACAGTCGAAGAAGCAGTACTTC. It translates to CASSSQGGGQSKKQYF.

CDR3 amino acids: CASSEKAGKEFF. CDR3 bases: TGTGCCAGCAGTGAGAAGGCAGGGAAAGAGTTCTTC. This chain links TRBV6-1 with TRBJ2-1, with D perhaps matching TRBD1 (5 bases). V was clipped by 3 bases and J by 14 bases, with 14 bases between them. Germline loops: CDR1 MNHNS, CDR2 SASEGT. CDR3 length: 12 residues.

In nucleotides, the CDR3 is TGTGCCTGGAGGTCCCTCGGTGGCTACACCTTC. It yields the protein CAWRSLGGYTF. This rearrangement joins TRBV30 to TRBJ1-2; D is ambiguous. V shed 3 bases and J shed 7 bases, with 9 bases lying between them. The CDR3 is 11 amino acids. Germline loops: CDR1 GTSNPN, CDR2 SVGIG (reference sequence).

This chain joins TRBV20-1 and TRBJ1-1; D is ambiguous. The CDR3 spans 11 residues. In germline, CDR1 is DFQATT, CDR2 SNEGSKA (reference sequence). V lost 6 bases to trimming and J lost 10 bases, with 15 bases between them. The CDR3 loop is CSARREARAFF. The CDR3 region has the DNA TGCAGTGCCCGGAGGGAGGCGCGAGCTTTCTTT.

Of note for this clone: The same CDR3 arises from other DNA sequences in this sample as well. J is TRBJ1-1 and V is TRBV2; D call uncertain. There are 16 residues in the CDR3. The V end was cut by 5 bases, the J end by 0 bases, with 16 bases between. CDR1 and CDR2 from the germline V gene are SNHLY and FYNNEI. The CDR3 nucleotides read TGTGCCAGCAGTCGGCAGGCAGTGGGCATGAACACTGAAGCTTTCTTT. This translates into CASSRQAVGMNTEAFF. Looking up the rest from reference TRBV2 and TRBJ1-1 gives the full variable domain: EPEVTQTPSHQVTQMGQEVILRCVPISNHLYFYWYRQILGQKVEFLVSFYNNEISEKSEIFDDQFSVERPDGSNFTLKIRSTKLEDSAMYFCASSRQAVGMNTEAFFGQGTRLTVV.

A few counts support this clone. This chain joins TRBV30 and TRBJ2-6, with D hard to call. This CDR3 has 13 amino acids. The germline V gene encodes CDR1 GTSNPN and CDR2 SVGIG (reference sequence). V dropped 4 bases and J dropped 4 bases, with 8 bases sitting between them. CDR3 protein: CAWNPAGANVLTF. DNA for the CDR3: TGTGCCTGGAATCCGGCGGGGGCCAACGTCCTGACTTTC.

The chain recombines TRBV4-3 with TRBJ2-2; tentative D call: TRBD1 (7 bases). Germline CDR1 is LGHNA and CDR2 is YSLEER. The V end lost 4 bases, the J end lost 7 bases, and 19 bases lay between the germline ends. The CDR3 is made up of 16 amino acids. The CDR3 region has the DNA TGCGCCAGCAGCCCGTCCGGGGGACAGAGGAACGGGGAGCTGTTTTTT. This codes for CASSPSGGQRNGELFF.

The chain employs TRBV4-1 and TRBJ2-7; 11 bases map to TRBD1. This CDR3 contains 15 residues. Losses at the gene ends were 5 bases for V and 2 bases for J; bases not matched to a gene: 5. Germline CDR1 and CDR2: MGHRA and YSYEKL. CDR3 coding DNA: TGCGCCAGCAGCTACCCGGGACAGGGGGCCTACGAGCAGTACTTC. Translation: CASSYPGQGAYEQYF.

The chain uses TRBV7-2 and TRBJ1-2; possible D gene TRBD1, 5 bases. The length of the CDR3 is 12 residues. Germline V gene sequence: CDR1 SGHTA, CDR2 FQGNSA. V was pared by 6 bases and J by 6 bases, with 11 bases between. The CDR3 loop is CASRRQGDGYTF. CDR3 DNA: TGTGCCAGCAGACGGCAGGGCGATGGCTACACCTTC.

The gene calls are TRBV9 and TRBJ2-3, with 10 bases fitting TRBD1. J was trimmed by 5 bases and V by 0 bases; bases with no gene match: 3. CDR1 and CDR2 from the germline V gene are SGDLS and YYNGEE. This CDR3 has 15 amino acids. The CDR3 region is CASSVGDRGRDTQYF. For the CDR3, the DNA is TGTGCCAGCAGCGTAGGGGACAGGGGTCGAGATACGCAGTATTTT.

V usage is TRBV2 and J usage is TRBJ1-4; 9 nucleotides line up with TRBD1. This CDR3 comprises 14 residues. Germline lookup yields CDR1 SNHLY and CDR2 FYNNEI. Trimming removed 6 bases from V and 7 bases from J; junction bases left unmatched: 6. The CDR3 sequence is CASRPTGGFEKLFF. CDR3 nucleotide sequence: TGTGCCAGCAGACCCACAGGGGGCTTTGAAAAACTGTTTTTT.